The 19 T cell receptor beta chains in this list originate from one sample, sequenced in a study of immune characterization of retroperitoneal liposarcoma. TCRdb reanalysed the PCR reads using MiXCR and keeps one entry per CDR3 protein. This table has about 10,000 distinct CDR3 sequences, 28% appearing once. Sequenced material: tumor tissue. The receptors stem from a male donor with retroperitoneal liposarcoma.

The chain recombines TRBV6-6 with TRBJ2-1; 8 nucleotides align to TRBD2. J lost 9 bases, V lost 0 bases, and 13 bases had no gene match. The CDR3 has 17 residues. The germline V gene has CDR1 MNHNY and CDR2 SVGAGI (reference sequence). In DNA, the CDR3 is TGTGCCAGCAGTTACTCGGATAGCGGGAAGACAGGAGGTGAGCAGTTCTTC. Encoded protein: CASSYSDSGKTGGEQFF.

This clonotype was observed a few times. This chain connects TRBV4-1 to TRBJ2-1; TRBD1 aligns across 9 bases. Matching the DNA end better, TRBJ2-5 makes the J call doubtful. CDR1 MGHRA and CDR2 YSYEKL come from the germline V gene. This CDR3 comprises 18 residues. This CDR3 is CASSPQGQGTFVQETQYF. In DNA form, the CDR3 reads TGCGCCAGCAGCCCCCAGGGACAGGGTACTTTCGTGCAAGAGACCCAGTACTTC.

Regarding this clonotype: Germline and junction disagree at one end, which may indicate a read error. The gene calls are TRBV5-3 and TRBJ2-4; D remains ambiguous. The J call may be mistaken, given a closer DNA end match to TRBJ2-7. TRBV5-3 qualifies as an ORF whose function is uncertain. The length of the CDR3 is 15 residues. The CDR3 is CASSFGLGSSYEQYF. CDR3 DNA: TGTGCCAGCAGCTTTGGTTTGGGAAGCTCCTACGAGCAGTACTTC.

The chain links TRBV11-2 to TRBJ2-1; possibly TRBD1 for D (5 bases). V lost 3 bases, J lost 4 bases, and 13 bases lay in between. Germline V gives CDR1 SGHAT, CDR2 FQNNGV. The CDR3 length is 15 residues. CDR3 bases: TGTGCCAGCAGCTTGGGGCAGGACCTTTACAATGAGCAGTTCTTC. It is translated as CASSLGQDLYNEQFF.

V and J are TRBV11-2 and TRBJ1-1; no reliable D call. This CDR3 has 13 amino acids. The germline V gene has CDR1 SGHAT and CDR2 FQNNGV. Trimming stripped 4 bases from V and 1 base from J, with 7 bases between. The CDR3 sequence is CASSYSENTEAFF. CDR3 coding DNA: TGTGCCAGCAGCTACAGTGAGAACACTGAAGCTTTCTTT.

The V call is TRBV7-8, the J call TRBJ2-5; the D is unclear. The CDR3 has 14 amino acids. V was shortened by 0 bases and J by 2 bases, with 7 bases between the two germline ends. Germline assignment: CDR1 SGHVS and CDR2 FQNEAQ. DNA for the CDR3: TGTGCCAGCAGCTTAGCGGTAGAACAAGAGACCCAGTACTTC. Translation gives CASSLAVEQETQYF.

By sample fraction, this clonotype is medium-sized. In DNA, the CDR3 is TGTGCCAGCAGTTTAACGGCTTTCTGGGGCGATGAGCAGTTCTTC. This codes for CASSLTAFWGDEQFF. The chain carries TRBV12-3 or TRBV12-4 and TRBJ2-1; TRBD1 is a possible D gene (5 bases). Trimming removed 2 bases at V and 8 bases at J, with 16 bases between. The CDR3 totals 15 residues.

This clonotype counts as medium-sized. V usage is TRBV7-8 and J usage is TRBJ2-3; 7 bases align to TRBD1. The CDR3 extends over 13 amino acids. Unmatched junction bases numbered 4, after V lost 8 bases and J lost 2 bases. Germline V lookup: CDR1 SGHVS, CDR2 FQNEAQ. The CDR3 DNA reads as TGTGCCAGCCAGACAGGGTACACAGATACGCAGTATTTT. Protein sequence: CASQTGYTDTQYF.

The chain couples TRBV6-2 or TRBV6-3 to TRBJ2-5; D possibly corresponds to TRBD1 (6 bases). The DNA matches TRBJ2-7 better at its end, which makes the J call doubtful. The CDR3 loop spans 13 amino acids. CDR1 and CDR2 (germline): MNHEY, SVGEGT. The CDR3 nucleotides read TGTGCCAGCAGTCCCCAGGGGTCCTACGAGCAGTACTTC. The encoded protein is CASSPQGSYEQYF.

This clonotype was observed a handful of times. The chain recombines TRBV6-5 with TRBJ1-2; D unresolved. The CDR3 is made up of 15 amino acids. Germline assignment: CDR1 MNHEY and CDR2 SVGAGI. Trimming took off 6 bases at V and 2 bases at J, with 16 bases between the two ends. The CDR3, as DNA: TGTGCCAGCAGCCCACGAGAGGGAAGGAACTATGGCTACACCTTC. As protein: CASSPREGRNYGYTF.

The CDR3 bases are TGTGCCAGCAGCCCCGGGACCAGGGGACTGTTTTTT. This sequence encodes CASSPGTRGLFF. The gene calls are TRBV7-8 and TRBJ1-4, with D maybe TRBD1 (6 bases). Trimming left V 5 bases short and J 13 bases short, with 14 bases between. The length of the CDR3 is 12 residues. Per the germline V gene, CDR1 is SGHVS and CDR2 is FQNEAQ.

V and J are TRBV7-2 and TRBJ1-1; the match to TRBD1 covers 10 bases. V shed 5 bases and J 5 bases; nucleotides not matched to a gene: 8. The CDR3 has 15 residues. Germline CDR1 SGHTA, CDR2 FQGNSA. The CDR3 reads CASSPRTGGYTEAFF. Written as DNA, the CDR3 is TGTGCCAGCAGCCCCCGGACAGGGGGATATACTGAAGCTTTCTTT. The variable domain in full, with the rest retrieved from reference TRBV7-2 and TRBJ1-1, is GAGVSQSPSNKVTEKGKDVELRCDPISGHTALYWYRQSLGQGLEFLIYFQGNSAPDKSGLPSDRFSAERTGGSVSTLTIQRTQQEDSAVYLCASSPRTGGYTEAFFGQGTRLTVV.

This clonotype was seen only a few times. The chain combines TRBV6-1 with TRBJ2-1; 8 bases are shared with TRBD1. Germline CDR1 MNHNS, CDR2 SASEGT. This CDR3 comprises 15 residues. Trimming took 7 bases from V and 5 from J; bases not matched to a gene: 10. CDR3 protein: CASTETGAPDNEQFF. The CDR3 region has the DNA TGTGCCAGCACCGAGACAGGGGCGCCCGACAATGAGCAGTTCTTC.

This clonotype has more than one count but fewer than ten. Here the CDR3 DNA reads TGTGCCAGCAGTTACCGCCCGACAGGGACAAATGAGCAGTACTTC. This sequence encodes CASSYRPTGTNEQYF. The V and J genes are TRBV6-5 and TRBJ2-1, with 7 positions matching TRBD1. The assigned J gene may be wrong: the sequence end matches TRBJ2-7 better. The V gene's germline CDR1 is MNHEY and CDR2 SVGAGI. CDR3 length: 15 residues.

The chain uses TRBV7-3 and TRBJ1-1; D remains ambiguous. Trimming pared 4 bases from V and 0 bases from J, leaving 6 bases between. CDR3 length: 13 residues. The germline V gene has CDR1 SGHTA and CDR2 FQGTGA. CDR3 protein: CASSYSLNTEAFF. CDR3 nucleotides: TGTGCCAGCAGCTACAGCCTGAACACTGAAGCTTTCTTT.

This clonotype was counted between two and nine times. This rearrangement joins TRBV11-2 to TRBJ2-5; no clear D. CDR1 SGHAT and CDR2 FQNNGV come from the germline V gene. CDR3 length: 17 residues. V lost 1 base to trimming and J lost 5 bases, with 20 bases between them. The CDR3 spells CASSLGIRGDGRETQYF. The CDR3 DNA reads TGTGCCAGCAGCTTAGGAATTCGAGGAGACGGTCGGGAGACCCAGTACTTC.

In this sample, this clonotype is medium-sized. This CDR3 reads CASSSGQWEEQYF. The CDR3 DNA is TGTGCCAGCAGCTCCGGACAGTGGGAGGAGCAGTACTTC. This chain uses TRBV7-6 with TRBJ2-1, with D perhaps matching TRBD1 (6 bases). The J call is uncertain, as TRBJ2-7 better fits the DNA end. CDR3 length equals 13 residues. Germline values: CDR1 SGHVS, CDR2 FNYEAQ.

Sample share makes this clonotype medium-sized. V is TRBV27 and J is TRBJ2-1, with unresolved D. The CDR3 has 14 residues. Trimming removed 6 bases at V and 7 bases at J, with 16 bases between. Germline assignment: CDR1 MNHEY and CDR2 SMNVEV (reference sequence). The CDR3 region has the DNA TGTGCCAGCAGCGTGCAAAGGAATCGGAATGAGCAGTTCTTC. Protein sequence: CASSVQRNRNEQFF.

This clonotype was observed a handful of times. The rearrangement links TRBV6-1 to TRBJ2-1; 15 positions match TRBD2. Germline lookup yields CDR1 MNHNS and CDR2 SASEGT. V lost 2 bases to trimming and J lost 10 bases; unmatched junction nucleotides: 6. The CDR3 totals 16 residues. The CDR3: CASSERTSGRAGEQFF. The CDR3 bases are TGTGCCAGCAGTGAAAGGACTAGCGGGAGGGCCGGGGAGCAGTTCTTC.